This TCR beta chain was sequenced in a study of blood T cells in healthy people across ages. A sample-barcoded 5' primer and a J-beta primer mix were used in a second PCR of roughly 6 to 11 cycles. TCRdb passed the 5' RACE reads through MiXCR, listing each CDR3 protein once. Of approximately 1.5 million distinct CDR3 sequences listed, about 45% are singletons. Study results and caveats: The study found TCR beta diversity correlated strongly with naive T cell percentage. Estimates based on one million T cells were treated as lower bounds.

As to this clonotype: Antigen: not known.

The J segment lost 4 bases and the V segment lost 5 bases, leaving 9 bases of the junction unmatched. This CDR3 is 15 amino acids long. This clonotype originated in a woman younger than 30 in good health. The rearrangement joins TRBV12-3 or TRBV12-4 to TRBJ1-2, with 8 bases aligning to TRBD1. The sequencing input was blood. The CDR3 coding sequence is TGTGCCAGCAGTCTGACAGGGGCAACCGGCTATGGCTACACCTTC. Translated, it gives CASSLTGATGYGYTF.